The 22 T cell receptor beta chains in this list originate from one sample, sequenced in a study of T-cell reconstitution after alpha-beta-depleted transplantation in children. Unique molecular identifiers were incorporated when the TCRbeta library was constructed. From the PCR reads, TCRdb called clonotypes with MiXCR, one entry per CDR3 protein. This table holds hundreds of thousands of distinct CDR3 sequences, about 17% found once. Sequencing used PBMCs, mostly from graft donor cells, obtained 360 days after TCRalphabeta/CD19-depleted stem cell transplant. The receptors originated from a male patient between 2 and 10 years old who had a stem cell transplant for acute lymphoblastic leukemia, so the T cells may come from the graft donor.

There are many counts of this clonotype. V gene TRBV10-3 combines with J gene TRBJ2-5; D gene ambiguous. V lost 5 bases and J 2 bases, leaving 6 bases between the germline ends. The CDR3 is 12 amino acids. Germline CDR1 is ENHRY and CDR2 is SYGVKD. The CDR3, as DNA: TGTGCCATCAGTTCACTTCAAGAGACCCAGTACTTC. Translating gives CAISSLQETQYF.

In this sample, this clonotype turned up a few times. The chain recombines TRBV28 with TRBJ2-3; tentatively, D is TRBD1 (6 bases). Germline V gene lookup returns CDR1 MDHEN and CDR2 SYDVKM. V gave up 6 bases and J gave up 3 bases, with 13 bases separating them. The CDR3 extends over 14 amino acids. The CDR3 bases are TGTGCCAGCAGAGCGACAGGCCTAACAGATACGCAGTATTTT. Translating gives CASRATGLTDTQYF.

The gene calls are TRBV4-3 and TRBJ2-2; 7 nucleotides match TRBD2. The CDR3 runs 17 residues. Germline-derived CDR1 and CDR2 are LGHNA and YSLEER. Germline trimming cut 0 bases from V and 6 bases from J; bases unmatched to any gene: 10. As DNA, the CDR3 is TGCGCCAGCAGCCAAGATGGGCGGGGCGGGAGTCCCGGGGAGCTGTTTTTT. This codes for CASSQDGRGGSPGELFF.

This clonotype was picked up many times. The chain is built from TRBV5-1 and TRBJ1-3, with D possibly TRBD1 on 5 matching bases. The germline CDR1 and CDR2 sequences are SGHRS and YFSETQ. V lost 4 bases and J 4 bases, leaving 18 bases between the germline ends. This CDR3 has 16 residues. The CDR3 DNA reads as TGCGCCAGCAGCCCTGGGGACCAACCGAACGGAAACACCATATATTTT. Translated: CASSPGDQPNGNTIYF.

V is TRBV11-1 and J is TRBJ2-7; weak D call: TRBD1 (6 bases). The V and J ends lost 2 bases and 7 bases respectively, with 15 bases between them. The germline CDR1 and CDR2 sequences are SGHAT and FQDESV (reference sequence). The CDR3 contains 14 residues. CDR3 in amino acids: CASSLTEQGTEQYF. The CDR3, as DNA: TGTGCCAGCAGCTTAACGGAACAGGGAACAGAGCAGTACTTC. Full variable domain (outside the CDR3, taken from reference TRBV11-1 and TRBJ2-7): EAEVAQSPRYKITEKSQAVAFWCDPISGHATLYWYRQILGQGPELLVQFQDESVVDDSQLPKDRFSAERLKGVDSTLKIQPAELGDSAMYLCASSLTEQGTEQYFGPGTRLTVT.

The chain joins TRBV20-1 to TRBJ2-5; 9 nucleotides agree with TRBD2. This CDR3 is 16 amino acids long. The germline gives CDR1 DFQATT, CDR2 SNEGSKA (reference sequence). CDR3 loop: CSALPTSGDNQETQYF. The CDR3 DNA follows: TGCAGCGCCCTCCCGACTAGCGGAGACAACCAAGAGACCCAGTACTTC.

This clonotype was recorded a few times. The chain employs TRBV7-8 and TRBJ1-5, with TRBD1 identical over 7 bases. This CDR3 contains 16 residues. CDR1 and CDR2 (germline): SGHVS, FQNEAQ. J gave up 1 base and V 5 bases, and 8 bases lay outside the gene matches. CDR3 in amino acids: CASSALHRGSNQPQHF. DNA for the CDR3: TGTGCCAGCAGCGCCTTACACAGGGGAAGCAATCAGCCCCAGCATTTT. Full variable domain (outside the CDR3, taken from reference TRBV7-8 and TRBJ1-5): GAGVSQSPRYKVAKRGQDVALRCDPISGHVSLFWYQQALGQGPEFLTYFQNEAQLDKSGLPSDRFFAERPEGSVSTLKIQRTQQEDSAVYLCASSALHRGSNQPQHFGDGTRLSIL.

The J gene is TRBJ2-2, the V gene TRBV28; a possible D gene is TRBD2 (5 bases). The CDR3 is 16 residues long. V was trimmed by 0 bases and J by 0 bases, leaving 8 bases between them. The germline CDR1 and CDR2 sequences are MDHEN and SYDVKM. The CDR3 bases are TGTGCCAGCAGTTTATGGGGAGACGCGAACACCGGGGAGCTGTTTTTT. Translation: CASSLWGDANTGELFF.

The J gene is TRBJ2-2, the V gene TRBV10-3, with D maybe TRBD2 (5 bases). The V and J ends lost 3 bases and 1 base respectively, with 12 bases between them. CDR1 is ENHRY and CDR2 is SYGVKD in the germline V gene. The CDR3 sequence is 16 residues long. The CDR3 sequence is CAISEAAYGNTGELFF. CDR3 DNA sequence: TGTGCCATCAGTGAAGCGGCTTATGGGAACACCGGGGAGCTGTTTTTT.

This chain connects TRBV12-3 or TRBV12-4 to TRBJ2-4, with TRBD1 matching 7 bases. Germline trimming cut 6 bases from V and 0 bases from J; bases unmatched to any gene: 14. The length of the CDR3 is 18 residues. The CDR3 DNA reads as TGTGCCAGCAGCGCACCCCGGACAGGCCGGCTAGCCAAAAACATTCAGTACTTC. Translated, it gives CASSAPRTGRLAKNIQYF.

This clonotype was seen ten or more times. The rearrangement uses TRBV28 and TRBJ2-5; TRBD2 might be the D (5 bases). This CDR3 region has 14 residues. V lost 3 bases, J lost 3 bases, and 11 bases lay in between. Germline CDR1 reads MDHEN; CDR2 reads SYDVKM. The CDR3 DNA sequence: TGTGCCAGCAGTTTGTTCCGGGGAGAAGAGACCCAGTACTTC. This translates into CASSLFRGEETQYF.

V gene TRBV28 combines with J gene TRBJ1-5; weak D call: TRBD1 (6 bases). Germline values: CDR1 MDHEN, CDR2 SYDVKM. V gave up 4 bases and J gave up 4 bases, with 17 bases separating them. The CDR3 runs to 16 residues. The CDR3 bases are TGTGCCAGCAGTTGGGAACGGACAGCCACGAATCAGCCCCAGCATTTT. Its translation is CASSWERTATNQPQHF.

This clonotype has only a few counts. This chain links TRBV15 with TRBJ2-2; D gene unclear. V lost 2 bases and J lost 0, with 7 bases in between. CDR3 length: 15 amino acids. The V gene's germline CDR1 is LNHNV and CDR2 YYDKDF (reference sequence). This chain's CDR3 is CATSRTNTNTGELFF. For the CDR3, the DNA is TGTGCCACCAGCAGAACAAACACGAACACCGGGGAGCTGTTTTTT.

The CDR3 region has the DNA TGTGCCACCAGTGATCGACAGCGGGGAGCGGGGGATGAGCAGTTCTTC. This codes for CATSDRQRGAGDEQFF. The genes are TRBV24-1 and TRBJ2-1; 8 bases align to TRBD2. Germline trimming cut 3 bases from V and 8 bases from J; bases unmatched to any gene: 11. The germline V gene has CDR1 KGHDR and CDR2 SFDVKD. The CDR3 has 16 residues.

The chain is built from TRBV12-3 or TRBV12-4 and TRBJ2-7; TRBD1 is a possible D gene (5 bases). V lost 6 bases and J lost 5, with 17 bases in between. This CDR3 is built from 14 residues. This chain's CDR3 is CASSSDTLKHEQYF. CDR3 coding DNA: TGTGCCAGCAGCTCGGACACCCTCAAGCACGAGCAGTACTTC.

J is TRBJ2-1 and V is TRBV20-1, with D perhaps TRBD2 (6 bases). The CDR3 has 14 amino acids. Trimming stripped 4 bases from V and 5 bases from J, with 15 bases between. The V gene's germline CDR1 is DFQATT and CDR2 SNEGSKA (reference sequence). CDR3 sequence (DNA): TGCAGTGCTATAAACTACCGGGGGAACAATGAGCAGTTCTTC. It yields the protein CSAINYRGNNEQFF.

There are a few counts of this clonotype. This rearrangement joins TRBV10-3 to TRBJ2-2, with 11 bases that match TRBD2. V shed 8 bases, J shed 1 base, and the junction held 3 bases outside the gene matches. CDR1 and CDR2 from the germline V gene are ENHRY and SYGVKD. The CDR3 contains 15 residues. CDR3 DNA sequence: TGTGCCATCCGTCTAGCGGGAGGGAACACCGGGGAGCTGTTTTTT. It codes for CAIRLAGGNTGELFF.

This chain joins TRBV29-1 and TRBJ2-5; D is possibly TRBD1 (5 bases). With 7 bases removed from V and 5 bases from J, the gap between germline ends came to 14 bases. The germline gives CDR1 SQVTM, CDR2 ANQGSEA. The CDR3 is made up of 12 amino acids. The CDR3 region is CSAGHRSETQYF. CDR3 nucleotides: TGCAGCGCGGGCCACAGGTCGGAGACCCAGTACTTC. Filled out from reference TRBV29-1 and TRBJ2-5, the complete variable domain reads SAVISQKPSRDICQRGTSLTIQCQVDSQVTMMFWYRQQPGQSLTLIATANQGSEATYESGFVIDKFPISRPNLTFSTLTVSNMSPEDSSIYLCSAGHRSETQYFGPGTRLLVL.

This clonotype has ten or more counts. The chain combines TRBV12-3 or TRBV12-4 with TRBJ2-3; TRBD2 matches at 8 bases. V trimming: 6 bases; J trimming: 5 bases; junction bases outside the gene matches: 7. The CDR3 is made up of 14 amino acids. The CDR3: CASRALAGVDTQYF. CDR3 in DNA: TGTGCCAGCAGGGCCCTAGCGGGCGTAGATACGCAGTATTTT.

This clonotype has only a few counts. CDR3 DNA sequence: TGTGCCAGCAGCTTTGTGTTTGTGATCGGCACAGATACGCAGTATTTT. Amino acids: CASSFVFVIGTDTQYF. The chain employs TRBV5-6 and TRBJ2-3; no reliable D call. The length of the CDR3 is 16 residues. The ends were cut back, 2 bases at V and 1 base at J, with 14 bases in the middle. Looked up from germline, CDR1 is SGHDT and CDR2 is YYEEEE.

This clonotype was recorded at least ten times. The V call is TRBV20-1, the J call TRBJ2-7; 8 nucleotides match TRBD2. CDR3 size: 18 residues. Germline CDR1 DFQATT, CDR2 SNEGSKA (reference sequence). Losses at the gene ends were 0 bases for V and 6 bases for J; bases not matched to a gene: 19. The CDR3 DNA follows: TGCAGTGCTAGAGATCGAGAGTTCGGCAGAGGACTAGCTGGCGAGCAGTACTTC. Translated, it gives CSARDREFGRGLAGEQYF.

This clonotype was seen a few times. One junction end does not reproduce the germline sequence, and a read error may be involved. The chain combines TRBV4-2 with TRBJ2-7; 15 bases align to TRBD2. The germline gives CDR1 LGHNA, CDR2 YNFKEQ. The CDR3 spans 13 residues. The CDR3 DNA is TGTGCCAGCAGCCCGGGACTAGCGGGAGGACGTGACTTC. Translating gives CASSPGLAGGRDF.